A selection of T cell receptor beta chains follows, all from one sample in a study of blood T cell repertoires in COVID-19. Clones were sequenced by immunoSEQ multiplex PCR, and TCRdb holds only the in-frame ones, with some missing. The sample lists a few hundred thousand clones, under 85% occurring once. Sample: peripheral blood. The receptors derive from a human donor with COVID-19, enrolled during active disease. The donor label of this sample is uncertain. Each CDR3 is given with its conserved first and last residue. D genes are given only for firm matches. Not all rows give a size; the values are once, few, many and, for expanded clones, a class.

V gene	J gene	D gene	clone size	CDR3 protein	CDR3 DNA
TRBV7-9	TRBJ2-7	NA	NA	CASSLGDTLYEQYF	TGTGCCAGCAGCTTAGGAGACACCCTATACGAGCAGTACTTC
TRBV5-1	TRBJ1-2	TRBD1	NA	CASSAGTGRNYGYTF	TGCGCCAGCAGCGCCGGGACAGGGAGAAACTATGGCTACACCTTC
TRBV19	TRBJ1-5	TRBD1	once	CASSPLDRDQPQHF	TGTGCCAGTAGCCCTCTGGACAGGGATCAGCCCCAGCATTTT
TRBV2	TRBJ2-1	NA	NA	CASRYLAAEQFF	TGTGCCAGCCGGTACCTAGCTGCTGAGCAGTTCTTC
TRBV9	TRBJ1-4	TRBD1	NA	CASSAGTGANEKLFF	TGTGCCAGCAGCGCTGGGACAGGGGCTAATGAAAAACTGTTTTTT
TRBV19	TRBJ1-2	TRBD1	NA	CASSSTGTERGYTF	TGTGCCAGTAGTAGCACCGGGACAGAGCGCGGCTACACCTTC
TRBV6-4	TRBJ1-1	NA	NA	CASSDRGLNTEAFF	TGTGCCAGCAGTGACCGGGGGTTGAACACTGAAGCTTTCTTT
TRBV9	TRBJ2-1	TRBD2	NA	CASSVFPGLEGEQFF	TGTGCCAGCAGCGTCTTCCCGGGACTAGAAGGTGAGCAGTTCTTC
TRBV30	TRBJ1-2	NA	NA	CAWSRGGPIPSNYGYTF	TGTGCCTGGAGCCGGGGGGGACCGATCCCCTCTAACTATGGCTACACCTTC
TRBV27	TRBJ2-7	TRBD2	NA	CASSLQYQTSGNEQYF	TGTGCCAGCAGTTTACAGTACCAGACTAGCGGGAACGAGCAGTACTTC
TRBV30	TRBJ1-2	NA	once	CAWLRRGYGYTF	TGTGCCTGGCTCCGCAGGGGCTATGGCTACACCTTC
TRBV7-2	TRBJ2-3	TRBD1	once	CASSLDRGQSTDTQYF	TGTGCCAGCAGCTTAGACAGGGGGCAAAGCACAGATACGCAGTATTTT
TRBV30	TRBJ2-3	NA	once	CARRRSIFTDTQYF	TGTGCCCGGAGGAGGTCTATCTTCACAGATACGCAGTATTTT
TRBV30	TRBJ2-3	TRBD2	NA	CAWSQTTSGRSGDTQYF	TGTGCCTGGAGCCAGACGACTAGCGGGAGAAGTGGAGATACGCAGTATTTT
TRBV5-4	TRBJ1-2	NA	NA	CASSYRELGYTF	TGTGCCAGCAGCTACAGGGAGCTAGGCTACACCTTC
TRBV7-2	TRBJ1-5	NA	once	CASSSPTGTQPQHF	TGTGCCAGCAGCTCCCCTACAGGGACTCAGCCCCAGCATTTT
TRBV6-1	TRBJ1-5	NA	NA	CASSDRRINQPQHF	TGTGCCAGCAGTGATCGGCGGATCAATCAGCCCCAGCATTTT
TRBV5-6	TRBJ1-3	NA	NA	CASSLEPSFLSSGNTIYF	TGTGCCAGCAGCTTGGAACCTTCTTTTTTGAGCTCTGGAAACACCATATATTTT
TRBV5-1	TRBJ1-2	TRBD1	NA	CASGRTGGANYGYTF	TGCGCCAGCGGCCGGACAGGGGGTGCTAACTATGGCTACACCTTC
TRBV20-1	TRBJ1-1	NA	NA	CSAGLNTEAFF	TGCAGTGCTGGCTTGAACACTGAAGCTTTCTTT
TRBV3-1/TRBV3-2	TRBJ1-5	TRBD1	NA	CASSLSSTGSNQPQHF	TGTGCCAGCAGTCTCAGTTCGACAGGGAGCAATCAGCCCCAGCATTTT
TRBV5-8	TRBJ2-1	TRBD1	NA	CASSSGTGGLYNEQFF	TGTGCCAGCAGTTCCGGGACAGGGGGCCTCTACAATGAGCAGTTCTTC
TRBV7-6	TRBJ1-1	NA	NA	CASSLPQGEAFF	TGTGCCAGCAGCTTACCCCAGGGTGAAGCTTTCTTT
TRBV20-1	TRBJ1-3	NA	NA	CSASPRRGSSGNTIYF	TGCAGTGCTAGTCCGCGAAGAGGGTCTTCTGGAAACACCATATATTTT
TRBV3-1/TRBV3-2	TRBJ2-2	NA	NA	CASSQDSRMGKYDTGELFF	TGTGCCAGCAGCCAAGATAGTAGGATGGGCAAATACGACACCGGGGAGCTGTTTTTT
TRBV4-2	TRBJ1-2	TRBD1	NA	CASSQTGGSGYGYTF	TGTGCCAGCAGCCAAACAGGGGGTAGTGGCTATGGCTACACCTTC
TRBV7-2	TRBJ2-1	TRBD2	once	CASSLATSGRGYNEQFF	TGTGCCAGCAGCTTAGCGACTAGCGGGAGAGGTTACAATGAGCAGTTCTTC